These T cell receptor beta chains were read from a single sample in a study of T-cell reconstitution after alpha-beta-depleted transplantation in children. TCRdb passed the PCR reads through MiXCR, listing each CDR3 protein once. The profile shows roughly 490,000 distinct CDR3 sequences, around 10% of them singletons. This material consisted of PBMCs, mostly from graft donor cells, taken 180 days after TCRalphabeta/CD19-depleted stem cell transplant. Receptors were obtained from a female patient between 2 and 10 years old who had a stem cell transplant for aplastic anemia, so the T cells may come from the graft donor. Both conserved end residues are part of each CDR3. The D gene is left open where the match is weak. The size entry is marked missing in some rows and otherwise reads once, few, many or a size class.

-	TRBV5-1	many	TRBJ1-1	CASSAKGTGNTEAFF	TGCGCCAGCAGCGCAAAGGGGACGGGGAACACTGAAGCTTTCTTT
-	TRBV20-1	few	TRBJ1-5	CSATSHKSFNQPQHF	TGCAGTGCTACGTCCCACAAGTCCTTCAATCAGCCCCAGCATTTT
-	TRBV20-1	-	TRBJ2-5	CSAARGPGETQYF	TGCAGTGCCGCACGGGGACCGGGAGAGACCCAGTACTTC
-	TRBV7-2	many	TRBJ2-3	CASSLGGLAADTQYF	TGTGCCAGCAGCTTAGGTGGTCTAGCCGCAGATACGCAGTATTTT
TRBD1	TRBV25-1	few	TRBJ1-2	CASSELDRARYTF	TGTGCCAGCAGTGAATTGGACAGGGCGCGCTACACCTTC
TRBD2	TRBV11-3	many	TRBJ2-2	CASSLASGRAWTGELFF	TGTGCCAGCAGCTTAGCTAGCGGGAGGGCCTGGACCGGGGAGCTGTTTTTT
-	TRBV29-1	-	TRBJ2-4	CSVGLRGARGNIQYF	TGCAGCGTTGGACTCAGGGGGGCCAGAGGAAACATTCAGTACTTC
TRBD2	TRBV11-2	-	TRBJ2-5	CASSHARLAEETQYF	TGTGCCAGCAGCCATGCGAGACTAGCGGAAGAGACCCAGTACTTC
-	TRBV5-1	few	TRBJ1-3	CASSFALGLSGNTIYF	TGCGCCAGCAGCTTCGCTCTAGGACTCTCTGGAAACACCATATATTTT
-	TRBV5-5	-	TRBJ2-7	CASSFTAREFEEQYF	TGTGCCAGCAGTTTTACCGCCCGGGAGTTTGAGGAGCAGTACTTC
-	TRBV7-2	-	TRBJ1-2	CASSLTTVGYTF	TGTGCCAGCAGCTTAACGACGGTCGGCTACACCTTC
TRBD1	TRBV12-3/TRBV12-4	few	TRBJ2-2	CASSFGSGGNGELFF	TGTGCCAGCAGTTTTGGTTCAGGGGGTAACGGGGAGCTGTTTTTT
-	TRBV5-1	few	TRBJ1-2	CASSLGDNLGFDTF	TGCGCCAGCAGCTTAGGGGACAATTTGGGTTTCGACACCTTC
-	TRBV29-1	many	TRBJ2-3	CSVGYRGPTTDTQYF	TGCAGCGTTGGGTACCGGGGGCCGACTACAGATACGCAGTATTTT